This entry lists 26 T cell receptor beta chains sequenced from one sample in a study of shared T cell receptors in the human thymus. The method was immunoSEQ multiplex PCR; TCRdb's version includes in-frame clones alone and lacks a portion of them. The table includes about 660,000 clones, around 87% detected once. This sample also belongs to another study, concerning human thymus T cells.

The sequenced sample consisted of thymocytes. Receptor source: a boy younger than two with a congenital heart defect.

The J gene is TRBJ2-5, the V gene TRBV27; D perhaps matches TRBD1 (5 bases). Trimming left V 5 bases short and J 2 bases short, with 18 bases between. The CDR3 extends over 16 amino acids. Germline V lookup: CDR1 MNHEY, CDR2 SMNVEV (reference sequence). CDR3 DNA sequence: TGTGCCAGCAGTCCTCGGGCAGGGTGGGAACAAGAGACCCAGTACTTC. This translates into CASSPRAGWEQETQYF.

The chain links TRBV14 to TRBJ2-1; 8 positions agree with TRBD2. J was trimmed by 4 bases and V by 3 bases; bases with no gene match: 11. Per germline, CDR1 SGHDN and CDR2 FVKESK. CDR3 size: 17 residues. The CDR3, as DNA: TGTGCCAGCAGCCACCTGAGCCTGGGACTAGGGTACAATGAGCAGTTCTTC. Translating gives CASSHLSLGLGYNEQFF.

This chain uses TRBV5-6 with TRBJ2-5; D is perhaps TRBD2 (5 bases). Germline CDR1 SGHDT, CDR2 YYEEEE. The CDR3 runs 14 residues. V lost 4 bases to trimming and J lost 7 bases, with 17 bases between them. CDR3 coding DNA: TGTGCCAGCAGCCCGGGGTTGGGTGGCGGGACCCAGTACTTC. Protein sequence: CASSPGLGGGTQYF.

This clone has more than one count but fewer than ten. The chain uses TRBV14 and TRBJ2-7, with 10 nucleotides matching TRBD1. Germline V CDR1 and CDR2: SGHDN, FVKESK. The CDR3 extends over 15 amino acids. V lost 3 bases and J lost 4; bases outside the gene matches: 6. CDR3 amino acids: CASSQVDRGSYEQYF. As DNA, the CDR3 is TGTGCCAGCAGCCAGGTGGACAGGGGGTCGTACGAGCAGTACTTC.

The chain has TRBV6-4 and TRBJ2-3, with 14 bases identical to TRBD2. CDR1 and CDR2 from the germline V gene are MRHNA and SNTAGT. Trimming cost V 5 bases and J 4 bases; bases outside gene matches: 5. CDR3 size: 16 residues. DNA for the CDR3: TGTGCCAGCAGTCAAAGACTAGCGGGAGGGGCAGATACGCAGTATTTT. Translation gives CASSQRLAGGADTQYF.

The chain couples TRBV5-6 to TRBJ2-5; 10 bases are shared with TRBD1. The CDR3 has 15 residues. V lost 5 bases, J lost 4 bases, and 8 bases stayed unmatched. Germline CDR1 and CDR2: SGHDT and YYEEEE. CDR3 DNA: TGTGCCAGCAGACGGCACCGGGACAGGGGAGAGACCCAGTACTTC. It specifies CASRRHRDRGETQYF.

The V and J genes are TRBV6-5 and TRBJ1-1; D is unresolved. Germline loops: CDR1 MNHEY, CDR2 SVGAGI. This CDR3 spans 13 amino acids. V dropped 7 bases and J dropped 2 bases, with 11 bases sitting between them. The CDR3 DNA is TGTGCCAGCATTTCCGAGGCTAACACTGAAGCTTTCTTT. Translation gives CASISEANTEAFF.

CDR3 amino acids: CASSFTSGSGQPQHF. For the CDR3, the DNA is TGTGCCAGCAGTTTCACGTCGGGGTCCGGTCAGCCCCAGCATTTT. The chain has TRBV27 and TRBJ1-5; no clear D. Between the trimmed V and J ends, which lost 3 bases and 6 bases, there was a span of 15 bases. Germline loops: CDR1 MNHEY, CDR2 SMNVEV (reference sequence). The CDR3 contains 15 residues.

The J gene is TRBJ1-2, the V gene TRBV5-1; 7 bases map to TRBD1. V was clipped by 0 bases and J by 2 bases; unmatched bases: 7. The germline V gene encodes CDR1 SGHRS and CDR2 YFSETQ. This CDR3 comprises 16 residues. The chain's CDR3 is CASSLDMTGPNYGYTF. In DNA form, the CDR3 reads TGCGCCAGCAGCTTGGATATGACAGGGCCCAACTATGGCTACACCTTC.

V gene TRBV12-5 combines with J gene TRBJ1-2; 7 bases align to TRBD1. Germline V gives CDR1 LGHNT, CDR2 FRNRAP. With 3 bases clipped from V and 5 bases from J, the junction kept 9 bases outside the gene matches. The CDR3 runs 15 residues. Here the CDR3 DNA reads TGTGCTAGTGGTTTAGCCCGACAGGGACCTTATGGCTACACCTTC. This sequence encodes CASGLARQGPYGYTF.

This clone showed up just once. V gene TRBV7-4 combines with J gene TRBJ1-1; the match to TRBD1 covers 8 bases. Trimming cost V 4 bases and J 10 bases; bases outside gene matches: 8. This CDR3 has 13 residues. Germline assignment: CDR1 SGHVT and CDR2 SQSDAQ. This CDR3 is CASSSDRGRVAFF. The CDR3 DNA reads as TGTGCCAGCAGCTCAGACAGGGGAAGGGTAGCTTTCTTT.

This clone was seen more than once but under ten times. The J gene is TRBJ1-3, the V gene TRBV5-6; 7 bases agree with TRBD1. CDR1 is SGHDT and CDR2 is YYEEEE in the germline V gene. J was trimmed by 4 bases and V by 0 bases; bases with no gene match: 7. The CDR3 totals 16 residues. CDR3 DNA sequence: TGTGCCAGCAGCTTGGTTAAGGGGGCGCGGGGAAACACCATATATTTT. Amino acid sequence: CASSLVKGARGNTIYF.

This chain joins TRBV4-3 and TRBJ2-3; 7 bases fit TRBD2. The CDR3 covers 17 residues. The germline V gene has CDR1 LGHNA and CDR2 YSLEER. Losses at the gene ends were 0 bases for V and 2 bases for J; bases not matched to a gene: 8. CDR3 region: CASSQDPLAEYTDTQYF. CDR3 DNA: TGCGCCAGCAGCCAAGACCCCCTAGCGGAGTACACAGATACGCAGTATTTT.

The chain recombines TRBV2 with TRBJ1-2; TRBD1 matches 12 bases. Germline V CDR1 and CDR2: SNHLY, FYNNEI. The CDR3 is 13 amino acids. V gave up 7 bases and J gave up 7 bases; unmatched junction bases: 4. CDR3 sequence: CASTGQGAGGYTF. In nucleotides, the CDR3 is TGTGCCAGCACGGGACAGGGGGCCGGTGGCTACACCTTC.

The V and J genes are TRBV5-6 and TRBJ2-7, with TRBD1 identical over 10 bases. J lost 3 bases, V lost 4 bases, and 1 base had no gene match. Germline loops: CDR1 SGHDT, CDR2 YYEEEE. The CDR3 consists of 13 residues. The chain's CDR3 is CASSRDRGYEQYF. The CDR3 region has the DNA TGTGCCAGCAGCCGGGACAGGGGCTACGAGCAGTACTTC.

V is TRBV28 and J is TRBJ2-1; possible D gene TRBD1, 6 bases. The germline V gene encodes CDR1 MDHEN and CDR2 SYDVKM. V lost 6 bases and J 2 bases, leaving 14 bases between the germline ends. The CDR3 runs 15 residues. DNA for the CDR3: TGTGCCAGCAGCCCACAGGGTTTCACCTACAATGAGCAGTTCTTC. It is translated as CASSPQGFTYNEQFF.

The genes are TRBV18 and TRBJ2-7; D perhaps matches TRBD1 (5 bases). Germline CDR1 and CDR2: KGHSH and LQKENI. The V and J ends lost 2 bases and 0 bases respectively, with 14 bases between them. The length of the CDR3 is 16 residues. CDR3 DNA sequence: TGTGCCAGCTCACCAGGCTTTGGACATCACTCCTACGAGCAGTACTTC. Translation: CASSPGFGHHSYEQYF.

The chain couples TRBV28 to TRBJ1-2, with 8 bases fitting TRBD1. This CDR3 contains 13 residues. V dropped 7 bases and J dropped 8; count of bases not matched to a gene: 9. From germline, CDR1 is MDHEN and CDR2 SYDVKM. The CDR3 nucleotides read TGTGCCAGCAAAGACAGGGGAAGGGGAGGCTACACCTTC. Translation: CASKDRGRGGYTF.

The chain carries TRBV27 and TRBJ1-1, with D tentatively TRBD1 (5 bases). Deletions cut 3 bases from V and 4 bases from J, with 15 bases between. The CDR3 spans 15 residues. Germline V gene lookup returns CDR1 MNHEY and CDR2 SMNVEV (reference sequence). The CDR3 loop is CASSFVRGMGTEAFF. CDR3 sequence (DNA): TGTGCCAGCAGTTTTGTCCGGGGGATGGGCACTGAAGCTTTCTTT.

The chain couples TRBV5-1 to TRBJ2-1; D gene ambiguous. V was pared by 2 bases and J by 9 bases, with 12 bases between. Germline loops: CDR1 SGHRS, CDR2 YFSETQ. The CDR3 is made up of 13 amino acids. CDR3 DNA sequence: TGCGCCAGCAGCTTAACGGAGCTCGCTGAGCAGTTCTTC. Amino acids: CASSLTELAEQFF.

The rearrangement links TRBV6-5 to TRBJ2-5; the match to TRBD2 covers 7 bases. With 10 bases clipped from V and 4 bases from J, the junction kept 3 bases outside the gene matches. The CDR3 is made up of 11 amino acids. Germline V lookup: CDR1 MNHEY, CDR2 SVGAGI. Here the CDR3 DNA reads TGTGCCACCCTAGCGGTAGAGACCCAGTACTTC. As protein: CATLAVETQYF.

The V call is TRBV14, the J call TRBJ2-5; D not resolved. V was clipped by 1 base and J by 4 bases, with 7 bases between them. Germline CDR1 reads SGHDN; CDR2 reads FVKESK. The CDR3 length is 13 residues. Here the CDR3 reads CASSQAPGETQYF. For the CDR3, the DNA is TGTGCCAGCAGCCAAGCTCCGGGAGAGACCCAGTACTTC.

This clone has a single count. The gene calls are TRBV6-5 and TRBJ1-2; D possibly corresponds to TRBD1 (6 bases). Per germline, CDR1 MNHEY and CDR2 SVGAGI. The CDR3 is made up of 13 amino acids. V lost 4 bases to trimming and J lost 4 bases, with 10 bases between them. The CDR3 DNA follows: TGTGCCAGCAGTTCTGGGGGCCTCTATGGCTACACCTTC. It yields the protein CASSSGGLYGYTF.

The chain couples TRBV7-6 to TRBJ1-1; no reliable D call. V was trimmed by 2 bases and J by 2 bases, leaving 12 bases between them. The length of the CDR3 is 15 residues. Germline CDR1 is SGHVS and CDR2 is FNYEAQ. DNA of the CDR3: TGTGCCAGCAGCTTAAATGCGGTCCTCAACACTGAAGCTTTCTTT. Translation: CASSLNAVLNTEAFF.

The chain joins TRBV2 to TRBJ1-3, with D maybe TRBD1 (5 bases). Germline V lookup: CDR1 SNHLY, CDR2 FYNNEI. The CDR3 contains 14 residues. Trimming cost V 2 bases and J 5 bases, with 10 bases left between them. The CDR3 region is CASSESRARNTIYF. CDR3 sequence (DNA): TGTGCCAGCAGTGAAAGCAGGGCTCGAAACACCATATATTTT. Together with reference TRBV2 and TRBJ1-3, the CDR3 gives the full variable domain: EPEVTQTPSHQVTQMGQEVILRCVPISNHLYFYWYRQILGQKVEFLVSFYNNEISEKSEIFDDQFSVERPDGSNFTLKIRSTKLEDSAMYFCASSESRARNTIYFGEGSWLTVV.

Only one count was recorded for this clone. V and J are TRBV14 and TRBJ2-7; 8 bases map to TRBD2. Trimming removed 2 bases from V and 2 bases from J; junction bases left unmatched: 8. Looked up from germline, CDR1 is SGHDN and CDR2 is FVKESK. The CDR3 covers 16 residues. The CDR3 region is CASSQFAGGRAYEQYF. The CDR3 bases are TGTGCCAGCAGCCAATTCGCGGGGGGTCGGGCCTACGAGCAGTACTTC.